These T cell receptor beta chains were read from a single sample in a study of T cells in Graves' hyperthyroidism and ophthalmopathy. Each CDR3 protein is one row after TCRdb ran MiXCR on the multiplex PCR reads. The top ten hold almost 6% of the sample, which has some 600,000 distinct CDR3 sequences, 11% to 15% seen once. The material sequenced was blood. The receptors stem from a woman in her 30s with Graves' hyperthyroidism that later progressed to Graves' ophthalmopathy. Both conserved end residues are part of each CDR3. D genes are given only for firm matches. Size tells how often a clone was seen (once, few, many) or the class of an expanded clone, and some rows leave it out.

d_call clone_size cdr3_length j_call v_call cdr3_aa cdr3_nt
- many 13 TRBJ1-1 TRBV7-3 CASSSQGQTEAFF TGTGCCAGCAGCAGTCAGGGTCAAACTGAAGCTTTCTTT
- many 15 TRBJ2-3 TRBV7-9 CASSSPPEATDTQYF TGTGCCAGCAGCTCCCCCCCCGAGGCTACAGATACGCAGTATTTT
- many 16 TRBJ2-7 TRBV6-1 CASSEGSPSASYEQYF TGTGCCAGCAGTGAAGGGTCTCCTAGCGCGAGCTACGAGCAGTACTTC
- few 17 TRBJ2-3 TRBV6-2/TRBV6-3 CASSRRGTNHRTDTQYF TGTGCCAGCAGTCGAAGAGGGACAAATCACCGCACAGATACGCAGTATTTT
- many 17 TRBJ2-2 TRBV24-1 CATSDPFGGKKTGELFF TGTGCCACCAGTGACCCCTTCGGAGGGAAAAAAACCGGGGAGCTGTTTTTT
TRBD2 many 15 TRBJ2-2 TRBV7-2 CASSSLAGSAGELFF TGTGCCAGCAGCTCCCTAGCGGGGAGCGCCGGGGAGCTGTTTTTT
- - 13 TRBJ1-2 TRBV6-1 CASSRGGVSGYTF TGTGCCAGCAGCCGGGGGGGGGTGTCGGGCTACACCTTC
TRBD2 few 16 TRBJ2-1 TRBV7-2 CASSQVAGGISNEQFF TGTGCCAGCAGCCAAGTAGCGGGAGGGATATCGAATGAGCAGTTCTTC
TRBD1 few 13 TRBJ2-1 TRBV24-1 CATSDGGQGRQFF TGTGCCACCAGTGATGGGGGACAGGGAAGGCAGTTCTTC
- many 14 TRBJ1-1 TRBV11-3 CASSRVSMNTEAFF TGTGCCAGCAGCCGAGTTAGCATGAACACTGAAGCTTTCTTT
TRBD1 few 15 TRBJ1-3 TRBV29-1 CSVLDRGSSGNTIYF TGCAGCGTCTTAGACAGGGGTTCCTCTGGAAACACCATATATTTT
- many 14 TRBJ2-1 TRBV7-9 CASSFSRKYNEQFF TGTGCCAGCAGCTTTAGCAGGAAATACAATGAGCAGTTCTTC
- few 14 TRBJ2-5 TRBV30 CAWINGGGAETQYF TGTGCCTGGATTAACGGTGGGGGAGCAGAGACCCAGTACTTC
- many 14 TRBJ1-1 TRBV9 CASSPGTEYTEAFF TGTGCCAGCAGCCCTGGGACGGAATACACTGAAGCTTTCTTT
- many 13 TRBJ2-3 TRBV28 CASTTGSTDTQYF TGTGCCAGTACCACAGGTAGCACAGATACGCAGTATTTT
TRBD2 many 14 TRBJ2-3 TRBV6-1 CASSEAGGPYTQYF TGTGCCAGCAGTGAGGCGGGAGGGCCGTATACGCAGTATTTT
- - 14 TRBJ2-4 TRBV28 CASSFPAGFSIQYF TGTGCCAGCAGTTTCCCGGCCGGGTTTAGCATTCAGTACTTC
TRBD2 many 14 TRBJ2-1 TRBV6-1 CASSDGSGTNEQFF TGTGCCAGCAGTGATGGTAGCGGGACGAATGAGCAGTTCTTC
TRBD1 many 13 TRBJ2-7 TRBV20-1 CSASRQGVNGQYF TGCAGTGCTAGTCGCCAGGGGGTAAACGGGCAGTACTTC
- many 15 TRBJ1-5 TRBV5-1 CASSLVPGSEQPQHF TGCGCCAGCAGCTTGGTCCCAGGGTCGGAACAGCCCCAGCATTTT
- - 16 TRBJ2-3 TRBV6-5 CASSYGGGLGADTQYF TGTGCCAGCAGTTACGGTGGAGGCCTGGGGGCAGATACGCAGTATTTT
- many 13 TRBJ1-1 TRBV24-1 CATSLDTNTEAFF TGTGCCACCAGTCTGGATACGAACACTGAAGCTTTCTTT
TRBD1 many 15 TRBJ1-5 TRBV12-5 CASGTDRDRNQPQHF TGTGCTAGTGGCACAGACAGGGATCGCAATCAGCCCCAGCATTTT
TRBD2 many 15 TRBJ2-5 TRBV4-3 CASSPGSGLEETQYF TGCGCCAGCAGCCCCGGGTCGGGACTAGAAGAGACCCAGTACTTC
- many 13 TRBJ2-5 TRBV18 CASSPPAGSPQYF TGTGCCAGCTCACCACCGGCGGGGAGCCCCCAGTACTTC
- many 13 TRBJ1-1 TRBV12-5 CASGQGLNTEAFF TGTGCTAGTGGCCAGGGGTTGAACACTGAAGCTTTCTTT
TRBD1 many 15 TRBJ2-5 TRBV20-1 CSASRGQGFQETQYF TGCAGTGCCTCTCGGGGACAGGGATTCCAAGAGACCCAGTACTTC
- many 13 TRBJ2-7 TRBV7-9 CASRPRATYEQYF TGTGCCAGCAGGCCTCGAGCGACCTACGAGCAGTACTTC
- - 15 TRBJ1-2 TRBV28 CASSSPGDPNYGYTF TGTGCCAGCAGTTCCCCAGGGGACCCTAACTATGGCTACACCTTC
- many 10 TRBJ2-7 TRBV2 CASSTYEQYF TGTGCCAGCAGTACCTACGAGCAGTACTTC
- - 19 TRBJ2-7 TRBV27 CASSLGWGIRGGGPGEQYF TGTGCCAGCAGTTTAGGGTGGGGGATCCGGGGTGGGGGTCCCGGGGAGCAGTACTTC
- many 13 TRBJ1-1 TRBV20-1 CSASSGGDTEAFF TGCAGTGCTAGTTCTGGGGGAGACACTGAAGCTTTCTTT
- many 16 TRBJ2-5 TRBV5-1 CASSSTGRINQETQYF TGCGCCAGCAGCTCCACAGGGCGAATTAATCAAGAGACCCAGTACTTC
TRBD2 - 18 TRBJ2-1 TRBV14 CASSQFTTSGRRENEQFF TGTGCCAGCAGCCAATTCACAACTAGCGGGAGACGGGAAAATGAGCAGTTCTTC
- many 16 TRBJ1-4 TRBV11-2 CASSPQSGALLGKLFF TGTGCCAGCAGCCCCCAATCAGGGGCCCTCCTGGGAAAACTGTTTTTT
- - 13 TRBJ1-2 TRBV25-1 CASNHEGGYGYTF TGTGCCAGCAACCACGAGGGGGGCTATGGCTACACCTTC
TRBD1 many 16 TRBJ2-1 TRBV20-1 CSARETGYGSYNEQFF TGCAGTGCTAGGGAGACAGGGTATGGCTCCTACAATGAGCAGTTCTTC
- - 14 TRBJ2-7 TRBV19 CASSDRGQVYEQYF TGTGCCAGTAGCGATCGGGGGCAGGTCTACGAGCAGTACTTC
- many 15 TRBJ1-3 TRBV19 CASHGGAMGRNTIYF TGTGCCAGTCACGGGGGGGCGATGGGACGGAACACCATATATTTT
TRBD1 many 15 TRBJ1-5 TRBV24-1 CATSDTGGLNQPQHF TGTGCCACCAGTGATACAGGGGGCCTAAATCAGCCCCAGCATTTT
TRBD1 many 16 TRBJ2-7 TRBV20-1 CSARDATGDTTYEQYF TGCAGTGCTAGAGACGCGACAGGGGATACTACCTACGAGCAGTACTTC
- many 14 TRBJ1-1 TRBV9 CASSVLAGRDEAFF TGTGCCAGCAGCGTATTAGCCGGACGGGATGAAGCTTTCTTT
- many 14 TRBJ1-5 TRBV2 CASSTRTRDQPQHF TGTGCCAGCAGTACCAGGACAAGGGATCAGCCCCAGCATTTT
TRBD1 many 16 TRBJ2-7 TRBV12-3/TRBV12-4 CASSRSLGQGTGEQYF TGTGCCAGCAGTCGTTCCTTGGGACAGGGGACTGGGGAGCAGTACTTC
TRBD2 many 17 TRBJ2-5 TRBV10-3 CAISDWTSEAGQETQYF TGTGCCATCAGTGATTGGACTAGCGAAGCGGGTCAAGAGACCCAGTACTTC
- many 10 TRBJ2-1 TRBV30 CAWSVREQFF TGTGCCTGGAGTGTACGGGAGCAGTTCTTC
TRBD2 - 14 TRBJ2-5 TRBV29-1 CSAADWREDETQYF TGCAGCGCCGCCGACTGGCGGGAGGACGAGACCCAGTACTTC
TRBD1 many 15 TRBJ1-2 TRBV14 CASSQPGQGYYGYTF TGTGCCAGCAGCCAACCGGGACAGGGATACTATGGCTACACCTTC
- many 13 TRBJ1-2 TRBV12-3/TRBV12-4 CASSPKGSYGYTF TGTGCCAGCAGTCCCAAGGGGTCATATGGCTACACCTTC
- - 14 TRBJ1-4 TRBV25-1 CASRLEGLSEKLFF TGTGCCAGCAGATTAGAAGGATTAAGCGAAAAACTGTTTTTT
- - 13 TRBJ1-6 TRBV7-9 CASSSTPHSPLHF TGTGCCAGCAGCTCCACTCCCCATTCACCCCTCCACTTT
TRBD2 many 14 TRBJ2-3 TRBV6-1 CASRTSGRVDTQYF TGTGCCAGCAGGACTAGCGGGAGGGTAGATACGCAGTATTTT
- many 16 TRBJ1-2 TRBV6-1 CASSDLPGSGPYGYTF TGTGCCAGCAGTGATCTGCCGGGTTCAGGGCCCTATGGCTACACCTTC
- many 14 TRBJ1-1 TRBV29-1 CSVDRGGAYTEAFF TGCAGCGTCGATAGGGGGGGGGCTTACACTGAAGCTTTCTTT
- many 14 TRBJ1-2 TRBV20-1 CSAREVGQGYGYTF TGCAGTGCTAGAGAAGTTGGCCAGGGCTATGGCTACACCTTC
- many 13 TRBJ2-5 TRBV12-3/TRBV12-4 CASSLFRQETQYF TGTGCCAGCAGTTTGTTCAGACAAGAGACCCAGTACTTC
TRBD2 many 15 TRBJ2-1 TRBV2 CASRPTSGSSNEQFF TGTGCCAGCAGACCAACTAGCGGGAGTAGCAATGAGCAGTTCTTC
TRBD2 few 17 TRBJ2-1 TRBV4-3 CASSQGVTSEPYNEQFF TGCGCCAGCAGCCAAGGGGTGACTAGCGAACCCTACAATGAGCAGTTCTTC